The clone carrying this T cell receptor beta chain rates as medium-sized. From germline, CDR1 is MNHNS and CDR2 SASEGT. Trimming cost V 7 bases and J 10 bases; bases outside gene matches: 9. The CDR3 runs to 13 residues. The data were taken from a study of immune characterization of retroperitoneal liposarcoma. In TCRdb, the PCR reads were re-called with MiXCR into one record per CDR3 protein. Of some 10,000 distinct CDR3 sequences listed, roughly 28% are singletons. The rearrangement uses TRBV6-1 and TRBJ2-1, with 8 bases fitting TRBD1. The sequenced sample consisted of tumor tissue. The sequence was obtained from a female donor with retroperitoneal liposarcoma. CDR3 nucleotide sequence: TGTGCCAGCATTGGACAGGGAGCCTACGAGCAGTTCTTC. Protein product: CASIGQGAYEQFF.